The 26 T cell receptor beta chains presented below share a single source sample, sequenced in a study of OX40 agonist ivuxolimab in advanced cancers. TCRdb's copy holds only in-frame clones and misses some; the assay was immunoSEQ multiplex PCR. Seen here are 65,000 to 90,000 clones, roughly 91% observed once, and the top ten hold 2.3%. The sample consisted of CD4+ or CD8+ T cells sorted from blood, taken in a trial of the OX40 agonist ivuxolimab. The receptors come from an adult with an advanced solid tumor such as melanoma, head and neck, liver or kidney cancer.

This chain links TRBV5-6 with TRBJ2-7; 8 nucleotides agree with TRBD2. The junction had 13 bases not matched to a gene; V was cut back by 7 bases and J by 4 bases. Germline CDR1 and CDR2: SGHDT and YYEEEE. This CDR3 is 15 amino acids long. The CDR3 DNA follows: TGTGCCAGCCGCCGCTCCGGGACTAGTTATTACGAGCAGTACTTC. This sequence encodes CASRRSGTSYYEQYF. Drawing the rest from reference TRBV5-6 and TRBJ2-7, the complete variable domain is DAGVTQSPTHLIKTRGQQVTLRCSPKSGHDTVSWYQQALGQGPQFIFQYYEEEERQRGNFPDRFSGHQFPNYSSELNVNALLLGDSALYLCASRRSGTSYYEQYFGPGTRLTVT.

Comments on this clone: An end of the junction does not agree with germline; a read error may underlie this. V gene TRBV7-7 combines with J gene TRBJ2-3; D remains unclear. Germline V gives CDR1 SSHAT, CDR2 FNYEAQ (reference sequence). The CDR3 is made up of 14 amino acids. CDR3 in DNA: TGTGCTAGCAGCTTAAGTACAGTTACAGATACGCAGTATTTT. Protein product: CASSLSTVTDTQYF. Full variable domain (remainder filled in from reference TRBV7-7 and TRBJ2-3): GAGVSQSPRYKVTKRGQDVTLRCDPISSHATLYWYQQALGQGPEFLTYFNYEAQPDKSGLPSDRFSAERPEGSISTLTIQRTEQRDSAMYRCASSLSTVTDTQYFGPGTRLTVL.

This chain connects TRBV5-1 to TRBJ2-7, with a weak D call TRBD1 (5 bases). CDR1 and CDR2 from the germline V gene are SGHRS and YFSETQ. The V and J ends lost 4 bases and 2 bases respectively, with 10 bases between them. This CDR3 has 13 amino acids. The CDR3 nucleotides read TGCGCCAGCAGCCTTGCAGGGCCCTACGAGCAGTACTTC. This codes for CASSLAGPYEQYF. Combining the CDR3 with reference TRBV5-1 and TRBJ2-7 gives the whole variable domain KAGVTQTPRYLIKTRGQQVTLSCSPISGHRSVSWYQQTPGQGLQFLFEYFSETQRNKGNFPGRFSGRQFSNSRSEMNVSTLELGDSALYLCASSLAGPYEQYFGPGTRLTVT.

CDR3 protein: CASSLGGQLGANVLTF. Written as DNA, the CDR3 is TGTGCCAGCAGCTTAGGGGGACAGTTGGGGGCCAACGTCCTGACTTTC. The chain couples TRBV7-2 to TRBJ2-6; TRBD1 aligns across 7 bases. This CDR3 spans 16 amino acids. Germline V gene lookup returns CDR1 SGHTA and CDR2 FQGNSA. Trimming cost V 1 base and J 4 bases; bases outside gene matches: 4.

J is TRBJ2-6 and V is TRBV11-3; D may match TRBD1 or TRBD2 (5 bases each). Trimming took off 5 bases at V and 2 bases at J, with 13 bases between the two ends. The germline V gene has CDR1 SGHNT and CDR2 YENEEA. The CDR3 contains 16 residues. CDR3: CASSPGRGTGANVLTF. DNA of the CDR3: TGTGCCAGCAGCCCAGGGAGAGGTACTGGGGCCAACGTCCTGACTTTC.

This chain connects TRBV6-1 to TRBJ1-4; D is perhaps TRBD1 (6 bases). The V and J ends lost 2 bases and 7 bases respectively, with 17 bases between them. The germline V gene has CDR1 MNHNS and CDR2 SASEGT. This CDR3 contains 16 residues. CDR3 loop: CASSEMYRTEGEKLFF. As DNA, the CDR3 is TGTGCCAGCAGTGAAATGTACAGGACAGAAGGTGAAAAACTGTTTTTT.

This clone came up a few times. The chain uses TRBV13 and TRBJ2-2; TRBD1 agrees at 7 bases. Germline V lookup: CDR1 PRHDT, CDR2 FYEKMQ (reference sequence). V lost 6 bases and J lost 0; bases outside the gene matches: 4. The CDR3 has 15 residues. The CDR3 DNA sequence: TGTGCCAGCAGGGCCGGGACAGCGAACACCGGGGAGCTGTTTTTT. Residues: CASRAGTANTGELFF.

CDR3 bases: TGTGCCAGCAGCTTGGAAGGGAAAGGGGCCGGTGAGCAGTACTTC. Translation gives CASSLEGKGAGEQYF. The chain has TRBV5-4 and TRBJ2-7; D is perhaps TRBD1 (5 bases). Germline V gene sequence: CDR1 SGHNT, CDR2 YYREEE (reference sequence). V shed 0 bases and J shed 7 bases, with 17 bases lying between them. The CDR3 extends over 15 amino acids.

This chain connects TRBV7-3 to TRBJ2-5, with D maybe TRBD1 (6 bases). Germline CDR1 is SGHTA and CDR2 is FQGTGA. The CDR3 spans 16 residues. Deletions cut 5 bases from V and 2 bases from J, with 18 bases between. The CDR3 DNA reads TGTGCCAGCAGCCCCAAGGGCAGGGGCGCTCAAGAGACCCAGTACTTC. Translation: CASSPKGRGAQETQYF.

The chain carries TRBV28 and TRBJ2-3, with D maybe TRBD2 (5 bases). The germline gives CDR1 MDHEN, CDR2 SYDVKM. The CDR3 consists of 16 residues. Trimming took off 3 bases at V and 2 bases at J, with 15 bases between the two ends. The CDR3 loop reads CASSFTLTRPTDTQYF. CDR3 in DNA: TGTGCCAGCAGTTTCACACTTACTAGACCCACAGATACGCAGTATTTT.

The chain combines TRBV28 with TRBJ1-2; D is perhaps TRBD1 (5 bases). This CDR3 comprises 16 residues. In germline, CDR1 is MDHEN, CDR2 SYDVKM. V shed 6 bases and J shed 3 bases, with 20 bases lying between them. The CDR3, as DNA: TGTGCCAGCAGCCCCCCCCCGGGCGGGGGGGACTATGGCTACACCTTC. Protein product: CASSPPPGGGDYGYTF.

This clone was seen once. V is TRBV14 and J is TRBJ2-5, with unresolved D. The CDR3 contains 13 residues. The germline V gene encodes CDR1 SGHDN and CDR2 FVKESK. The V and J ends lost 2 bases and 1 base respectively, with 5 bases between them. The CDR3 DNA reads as TGTGCCAGCAGCCAATATATCCAAGAGACCCAGTACTTC. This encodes CASSQYIQETQYF.

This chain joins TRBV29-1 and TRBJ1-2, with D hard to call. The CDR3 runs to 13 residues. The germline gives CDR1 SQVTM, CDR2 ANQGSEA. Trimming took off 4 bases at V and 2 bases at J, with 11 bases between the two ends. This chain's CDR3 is CSVGDAGNYGYTF. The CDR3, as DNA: TGCAGCGTTGGAGACGCCGGAAACTATGGCTACACCTTC. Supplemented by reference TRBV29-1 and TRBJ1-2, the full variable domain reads SAVISQKPSRDICQRGTSLTIQCQVDSQVTMMFWYRQQPGQSLTLIATANQGSEATYESGFVIDKFPISRPNLTFSTLTVSNMSPEDSSIYLCSVGDAGNYGYTFGSGTRLTVV.

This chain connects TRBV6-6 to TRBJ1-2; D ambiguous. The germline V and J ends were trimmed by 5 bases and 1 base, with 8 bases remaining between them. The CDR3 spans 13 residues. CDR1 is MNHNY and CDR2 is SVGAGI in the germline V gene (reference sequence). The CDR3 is CASSTGRNYGYTF. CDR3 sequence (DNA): TGTGCCAGCAGTACTGGACGTAACTATGGCTACACCTTC.

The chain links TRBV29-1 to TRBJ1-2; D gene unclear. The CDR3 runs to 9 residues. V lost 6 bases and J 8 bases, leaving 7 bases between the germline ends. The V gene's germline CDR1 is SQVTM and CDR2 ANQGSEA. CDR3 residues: CSVGGGYTF. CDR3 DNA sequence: TGCAGCGTCGGCGGGGGCTACACCTTC.

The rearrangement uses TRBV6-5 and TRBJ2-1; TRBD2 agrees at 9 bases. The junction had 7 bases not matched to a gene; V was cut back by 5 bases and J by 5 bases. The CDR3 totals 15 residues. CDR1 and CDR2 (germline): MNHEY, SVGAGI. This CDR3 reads CASSRGLAFDNEQFF. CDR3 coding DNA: TGTGCCAGCAGTAGAGGACTAGCGTTCGACAATGAGCAGTTCTTC.

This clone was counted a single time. CDR3 region: CASSSSGRNVGSYNEQFF. CDR3 DNA sequence: TGTGCCAGTAGTAGTAGCGGGAGAAATGTTGGCTCCTACAATGAGCAGTTCTTC. The chain has TRBV19 and TRBJ2-1; 9 positions agree with TRBD2. The CDR3 has 18 residues. Looked up from germline, CDR1 is LNHDA and CDR2 is SQIVND (reference sequence). V was pared by 4 bases and J by 0 bases, with 10 bases of the junction left unmatched.

The CDR3 sequence: CASSPSKGTNTGELFF. CDR3 coding DNA: TGTGCCAGCAGTCCCTCGAAGGGGACTAACACCGGGGAGCTGTTTTTT. This chain joins TRBV27 and TRBJ2-2, with D perhaps TRBD2 (6 bases). Between the trimmed V and J ends, which lost 5 bases and 2 bases, there was a span of 15 bases. The CDR3 extends over 16 amino acids. Looked up from germline, CDR1 is MNHEY and CDR2 is SMNVEV (reference sequence).

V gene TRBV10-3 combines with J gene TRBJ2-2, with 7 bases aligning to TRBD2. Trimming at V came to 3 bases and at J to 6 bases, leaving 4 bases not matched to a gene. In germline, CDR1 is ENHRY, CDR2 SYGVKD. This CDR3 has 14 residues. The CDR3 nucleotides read TGTGCCATCAGTGAACTAGCGAAGGCCGGGGAGCTGTTTTTT. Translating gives CAISELAKAGELFF.

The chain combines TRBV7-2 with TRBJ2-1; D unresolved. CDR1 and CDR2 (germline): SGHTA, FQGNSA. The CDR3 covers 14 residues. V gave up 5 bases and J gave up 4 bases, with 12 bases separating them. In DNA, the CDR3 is TGTGCCAGCAGCCGAGATCCGGTTTACAATGAGCAGTTCTTC. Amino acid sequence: CASSRDPVYNEQFF.

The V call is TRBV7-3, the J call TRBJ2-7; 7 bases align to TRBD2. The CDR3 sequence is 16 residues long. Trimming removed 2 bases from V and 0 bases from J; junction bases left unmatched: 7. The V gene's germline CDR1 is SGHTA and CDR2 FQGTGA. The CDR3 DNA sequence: TGTGCCAGCAGCTTAGGGCCTAGCGGTAGCTCCTACGAGCAGTACTTC. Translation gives CASSLGPSGSSYEQYF.

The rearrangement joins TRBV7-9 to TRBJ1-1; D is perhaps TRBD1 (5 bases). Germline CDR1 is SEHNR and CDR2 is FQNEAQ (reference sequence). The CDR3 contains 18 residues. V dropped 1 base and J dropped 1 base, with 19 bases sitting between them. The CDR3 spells CASSLVLTFGTPNTEAFF. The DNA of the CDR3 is TGTGCCAGCAGCTTAGTACTGACCTTTGGGACCCCGAACACTGAAGCTTTCTTT.

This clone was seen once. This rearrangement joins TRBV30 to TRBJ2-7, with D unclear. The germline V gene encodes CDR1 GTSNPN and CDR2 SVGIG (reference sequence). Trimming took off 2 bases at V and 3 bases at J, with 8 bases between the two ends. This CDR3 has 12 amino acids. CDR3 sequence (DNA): TGTGCCTGGAGTCTTAGTTACTACGAGCAGTACTTC. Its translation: CAWSLSYYEQYF.

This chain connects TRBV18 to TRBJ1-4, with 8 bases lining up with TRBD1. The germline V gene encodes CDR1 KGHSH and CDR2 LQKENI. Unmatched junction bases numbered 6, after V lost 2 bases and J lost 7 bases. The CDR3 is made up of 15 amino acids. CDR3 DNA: TGTGCCAGCTCACCAAGGGGGACAGGAGGTGAAAAACTGTTTTTT. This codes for CASSPRGTGGEKLFF.

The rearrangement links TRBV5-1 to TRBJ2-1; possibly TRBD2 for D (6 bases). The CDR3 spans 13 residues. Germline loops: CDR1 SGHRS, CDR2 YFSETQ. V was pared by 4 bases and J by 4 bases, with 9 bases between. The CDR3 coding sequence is TGCGCCAGCAGCCCCGGGACTTACAATGAGCAGTTCTTC. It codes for CASSPGTYNEQFF. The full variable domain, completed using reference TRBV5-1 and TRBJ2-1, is KAGVTQTPRYLIKTRGQQVTLSCSPISGHRSVSWYQQTPGQGLQFLFEYFSETQRNKGNFPGRFSGRQFSNSRSEMNVSTLELGDSALYLCASSPGTYNEQFFGPGTRLTVL.

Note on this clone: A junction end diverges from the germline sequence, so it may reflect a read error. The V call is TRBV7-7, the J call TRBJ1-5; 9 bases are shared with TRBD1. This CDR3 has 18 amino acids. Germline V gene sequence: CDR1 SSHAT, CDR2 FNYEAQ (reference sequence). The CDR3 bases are TGTGCTAGCAGCTTAGGGGGGACAGGGCCAGGTCCGGGTCAGCCCCAGCATTTT. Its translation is CASSLGGTGPGPGQPQHF.